This T cell receptor beta chain was documented in a study of CDR3 diversity in severe acne. CDR3 length equals 17 residues. Germline V gene data show CDR1 as LNHDA and CDR2 as SQIVND (reference sequence). V lost 3 bases and J lost 5; bases outside the gene matches: 7. TCRdb ran MiXCR on the PCR reads and lists one entry per CDR3 protein. The repertoire holds more than 85,000 distinct CDR3 sequences, roughly half seen once, with 12% in the top ten. This receptor was obtained from a male donor with acne. The chain joins TRBV19 to TRBJ2-1, with 13 bases fitting TRBD2. Sample: blood. CDR3 residues: CASSIGTSGTLDNEQFF. The CDR3 DNA follows: TGTGCCAGTAGTATTGGGACTAGCGGGACCCTCGACAATGAGCAGTTCTTC.